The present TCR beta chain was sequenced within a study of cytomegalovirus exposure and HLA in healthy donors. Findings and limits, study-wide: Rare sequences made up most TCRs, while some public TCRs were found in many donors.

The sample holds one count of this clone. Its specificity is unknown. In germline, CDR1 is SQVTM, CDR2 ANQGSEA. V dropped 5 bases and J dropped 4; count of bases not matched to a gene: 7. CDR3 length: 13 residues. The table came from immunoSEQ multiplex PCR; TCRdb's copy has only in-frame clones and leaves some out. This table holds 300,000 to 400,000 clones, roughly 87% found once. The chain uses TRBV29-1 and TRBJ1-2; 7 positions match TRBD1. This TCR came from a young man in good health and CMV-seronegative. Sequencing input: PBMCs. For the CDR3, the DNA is TGCAGCGTTATACAGGGACAGAGCTATGGCTACACCTTC. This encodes CSVIQGQSYGYTF.